This T cell receptor beta chain was retrieved from a study of early T cells in non-severe SARS-CoV-2 infection. A few counts support this clonotype. V lost 6 bases and J lost 6; bases outside the gene matches: 3. The germline V gene encodes CDR1 MDHEN and CDR2 SYDVKM. The CDR3 runs 13 residues. TCRdb re-called the 5' RACE reads with MiXCR, one entry per CDR3 protein. The data contain 55,000 to 75,000 distinct CDR3 sequences, over 9% of them seen just once; the ten biggest clones take up approximately 4%. V is TRBV28 and J is TRBJ1-1; 11 nucleotides line up with TRBD1. The sequencing sample was made of whole blood. The clonotype originates from an adult who was a healthcare worker with PCR-confirmed SARS-CoV-2 infection or an uninfected control (not recorded which). The CDR3 sequence: CASRSGQGAEAFF. The CDR3 DNA follows: TGTGCCAGCAGATCGGGACAGGGGGCTGAAGCTTTCTTT.